These T cell receptor beta chains were read from a single sample in a study of control samples from healthy donors and cancer patients. TCRdb's table, derived via immunoSEQ multiplex PCR, lists solely in-frame clones and lacks some. The profile shows approximately 170,000 clones, just over 85% of them singletons. The sequenced sample consisted of blood. Receptors originate from a woman aged 30 to 39 in good health. The CDR3 runs from the conserved cysteine through the conserved F or W. The D gene is left open where the match is weak. Some rows have no size entry. The others give once, few or many, or a class for an expanded clone.

v_call	j_call	clone_size	cdr3_length	d_call	cdr3_nt	cdr3_aa
TRBV18	TRBJ1-1	few	12	-	TGTGCCAGCTCACCTACGGGAACTGAAGCTTTCTTT	CASSPTGTEAFF
TRBV19	TRBJ1-2	-	13	TRBD1	TGTGCCAGTAGTTCGGACAGGATCGATGGCTACACCTTC	CASSSDRIDGYTF
TRBV7-6	TRBJ2-5	-	14	TRBD2	TGTGCCAGCGCCCGGGGCGGGGGTCAAGAGACCCAGTACTTC	CASARGGGQETQYF
TRBV5-1	TRBJ1-1	-	12	TRBD1	TGCGCCAGCAGCCCAGGGACAGGGGAAGCTTTCTTT	CASSPGTGEAFF
TRBV5-1	TRBJ2-7	-	14	-	TGCGCCAGCAGCTTCACAGGGCCCCCCGGCGAGCAGTACTTC	CASSFTGPPGEQYF
TRBV5-1	TRBJ1-2	-	13	-	TGCGCCAGCAGCTTGGACACTAACTATGGCTACACCTTC	CASSLDTNYGYTF
TRBV9	TRBJ2-1	-	9	-	TGTGCCAGCAGCCATGAGCAGTTCTTC	CASSHEQFF
TRBV11-2	TRBJ1-5	-	15	-	TGTGCCAGCAGCTTCCGACAAGATAGCAATCAGCCCCAGCATTTT	CASSFRQDSNQPQHF
TRBV6-5	TRBJ2-7	-	10	TRBD1	TGTGCCAGCAGCCCCGGACAGGGAGACTTC	CASSPGQGDF
TRBV4-2	TRBJ2-5	-	19	TRBD2	TGTGCCAGCAGCCAAGATATAGGACTAGCGGGGGGGATCCAAGAGACCCAGTACTTC	CASSQDIGLAGGIQETQYF
TRBV5-6	TRBJ2-3	-	16	TRBD2	TGTGCCAGCAGCTTGGTACTAGCGGGACTGACAGATACGCAGTATTTT	CASSLVLAGLTDTQYF
TRBV29-1	TRBJ1-2	-	11	TRBD1	TGCAGCGTTAGGACAGGAGGTGGCTACACCTTC	CSVRTGGGYTF
TRBV15	TRBJ1-1	-	15	-	TGTGCCACCAGCAGAGTCTCCCCGAGGAACACTGAAGCTTTCTTT	CATSRVSPRNTEAFF
TRBV7-2	TRBJ2-7	-	15	TRBD1	TGTGCCAGCAGCCGTGAGGGACAGGGGAATTCCGAGCAGTACTTC	CASSREGQGNSEQYF
TRBV14	TRBJ2-5	-	17	-	TGTGCCAGCAGCCAAGATTCGGGCTGGACAAATACAGAGACCCAGTACTTC	CASSQDSGWTNTETQYF
TRBV14	TRBJ1-1	once	14	-	TGTGCCAGCAGCCCCCGGGACTTGAACACTGAAGCTTTCTTT	CASSPRDLNTEAFF
TRBV5-6	TRBJ2-3	-	13	-	TGTGCCAGCAGCTTGATCTCCGCAGATACGCAGTATTTT	CASSLISADTQYF
TRBV2	TRBJ1-5	once	13	-	TGTGCCAGCACTTTTAACCGGAATCAGCCCCAGCATTTT	CASTFNRNQPQHF
TRBV6-6	TRBJ2-1	-	14	TRBD1	TGTGCCAGCAGTAAGTCCGGGACAGTCGGTGAGCAGTTCTTC	CASSKSGTVGEQFF
TRBV19	TRBJ2-5	-	19	TRBD2	TGTGCCAGTAGTATATCTTTGGGGACTAGCGGAACAGATAGGGAGACCCAGTACTTC	CASSISLGTSGTDRETQYF
TRBV14	TRBJ1-1	-	15	-	TGTGCCAGCAGCCACCCCCTGGGGGTGAACACTGAAGCTTTCTTT	CASSHPLGVNTEAFF
TRBV6-6	TRBJ2-7	-	12	-	TGTGCCAGCAGCCCCGAGACCTACGAGCAGTACTTC	CASSPETYEQYF
TRBV10-3	TRBJ1-1	-	14	-	TGTGCCATCAGTGAGAAGGGGTTGAACACTGAAGCTTTCTTT	CAISEKGLNTEAFF
TRBV7-2	TRBJ1-2	-	12	-	TGTGCCAGCAGCATAATGACAGAGGGCTACACCTTC	CASSIMTEGYTF
TRBV5-5	TRBJ2-2	-	14	-	TGTGCCAGCAGCCCTTCTAGAGGTGGTGGGGAGCTGTTTTTT	CASSPSRGGGELFF
TRBV5-6	TRBJ1-3	-	15	-	TGTGCCAGCAGCTTTTTCCGGGGGTCTGGAAACACCATATATTTT	CASSFFRGSGNTIYF
TRBV2	TRBJ2-1	few	13	-	TGTGCCAGCAGTTCTCAGGGGATCCATGAGCAGTTCTTC	CASSSQGIHEQFF
TRBV2	TRBJ2-5	-	15	TRBD2	TGTGCCAGCAGTGAACCGGGACTAGTGCAAGAGACCCAGTACTTC	CASSEPGLVQETQYF
TRBV27	TRBJ2-6	-	14	-	TGTGCCAGCAGCCTTGGCTCTGGGGCCAACGTCCTGACTTTC	CASSLGSGANVLTF
TRBV19	TRBJ1-3	-	14	-	TGTGCCAGTAGAAGAGGTACATTCGGAAACACCATATATTTT	CASRRGTFGNTIYF
TRBV5-1	TRBJ1-2	-	13	-	TGCGCCAGCAGCTCAGAAGGGGGCTATGGCTACACCTTC	CASSSEGGYGYTF
TRBV5-1	TRBJ2-2	-	15	TRBD2	TGCGCCAGCAGCTCGTGGACTAGCAACACCGGGGAGCTGTTTTTT	CASSSWTSNTGELFF
TRBV7-9	TRBJ2-6	-	18	-	TGTGCCAGCAGCCCGGGACGTCGTGGGTCCTCTGGGGCCAACGTCCTGACTTTC	CASSPGRRGSSGANVLTF
TRBV12-5	TRBJ2-2	-	15	-	TGTGCTAGTGGTTTGGACGACCCGGGTACCGGGGAGCTGTTTTTT	CASGLDDPGTGELFF
TRBV19	TRBJ2-2	-	16	-	TGTGCCAGTAGTATCGGGGGGACAGCTAACACCGGGGAGCTGTTTTTT	CASSIGGTANTGELFF
TRBV5-4	TRBJ2-1	-	13	-	TGTGCCAGCAGCTCGACCCAAAACAATGAGCAGTTCTTC	CASSSTQNNEQFF